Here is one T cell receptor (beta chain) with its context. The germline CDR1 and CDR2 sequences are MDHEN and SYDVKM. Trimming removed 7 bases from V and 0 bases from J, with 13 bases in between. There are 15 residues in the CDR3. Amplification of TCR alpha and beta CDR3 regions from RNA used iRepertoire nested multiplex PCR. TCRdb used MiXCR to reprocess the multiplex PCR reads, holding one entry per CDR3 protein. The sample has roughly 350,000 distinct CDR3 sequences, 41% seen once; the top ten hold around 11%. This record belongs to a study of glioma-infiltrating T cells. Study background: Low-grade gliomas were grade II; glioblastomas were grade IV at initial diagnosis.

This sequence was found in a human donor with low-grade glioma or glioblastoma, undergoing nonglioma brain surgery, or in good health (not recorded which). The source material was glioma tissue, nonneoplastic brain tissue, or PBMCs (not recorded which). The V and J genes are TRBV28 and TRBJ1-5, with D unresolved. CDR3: CASTSYSYSNQPQHF. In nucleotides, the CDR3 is TGTGCCAGCACCTCGTACAGTTATAGCAATCAGCCCCAGCATTTT.